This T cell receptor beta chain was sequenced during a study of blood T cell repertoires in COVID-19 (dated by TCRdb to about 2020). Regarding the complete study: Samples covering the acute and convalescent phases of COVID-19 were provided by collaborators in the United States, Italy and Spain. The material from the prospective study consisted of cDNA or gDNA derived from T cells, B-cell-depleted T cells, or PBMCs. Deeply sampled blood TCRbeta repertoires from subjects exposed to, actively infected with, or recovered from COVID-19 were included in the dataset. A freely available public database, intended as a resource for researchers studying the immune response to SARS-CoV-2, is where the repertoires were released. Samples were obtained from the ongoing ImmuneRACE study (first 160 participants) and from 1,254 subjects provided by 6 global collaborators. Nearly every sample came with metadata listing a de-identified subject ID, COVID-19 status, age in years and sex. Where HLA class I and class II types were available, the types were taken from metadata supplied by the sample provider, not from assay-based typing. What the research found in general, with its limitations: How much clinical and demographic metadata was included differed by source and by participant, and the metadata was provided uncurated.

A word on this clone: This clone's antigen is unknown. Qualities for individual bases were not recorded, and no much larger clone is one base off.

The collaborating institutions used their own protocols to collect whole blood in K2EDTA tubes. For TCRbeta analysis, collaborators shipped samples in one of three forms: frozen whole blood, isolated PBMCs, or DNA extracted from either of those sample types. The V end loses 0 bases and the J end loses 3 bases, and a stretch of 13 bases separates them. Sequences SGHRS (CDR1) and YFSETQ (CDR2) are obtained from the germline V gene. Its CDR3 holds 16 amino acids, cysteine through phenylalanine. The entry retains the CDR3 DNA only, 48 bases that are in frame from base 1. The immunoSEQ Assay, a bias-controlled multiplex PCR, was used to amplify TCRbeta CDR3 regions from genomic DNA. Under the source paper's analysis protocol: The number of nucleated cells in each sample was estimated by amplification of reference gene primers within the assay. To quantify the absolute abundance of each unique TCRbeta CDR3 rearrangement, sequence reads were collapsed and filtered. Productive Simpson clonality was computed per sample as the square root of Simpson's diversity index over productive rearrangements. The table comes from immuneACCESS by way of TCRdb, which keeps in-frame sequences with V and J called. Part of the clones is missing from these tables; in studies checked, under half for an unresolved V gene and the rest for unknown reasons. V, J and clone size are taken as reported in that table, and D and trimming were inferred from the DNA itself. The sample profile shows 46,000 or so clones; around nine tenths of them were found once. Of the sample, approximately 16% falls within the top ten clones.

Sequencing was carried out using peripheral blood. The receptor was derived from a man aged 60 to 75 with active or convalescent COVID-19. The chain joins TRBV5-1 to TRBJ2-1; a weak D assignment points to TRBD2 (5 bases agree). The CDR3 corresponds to CASSLVSGVDYNEQFF. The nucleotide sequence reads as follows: TGCGCCAGCAGCTTGGTAAGCGGCGTTGACTACAATGAGCAGTTCTTC.